A single sample is the source of the 29 T cell receptor beta chains below, sequenced in a study of T-cell memory formation after mild COVID-19. MiXCR, applied by TCRdb to the 5' RACE reads, yields one record per CDR3 protein. The sample carries around 250,000 distinct CDR3 sequences, 15% to 20% recorded once. The sample taken for sequencing was PBMCs or a T cell subset sorted from them (not recorded which). These receptors came from a man between 18 and 35 years old who had mild COVID-19 (a few samples of this study predate the infection). Cell type and time point are not known.

The chain uses TRBV2 and TRBJ1-2; D might be TRBD1 (5 bases). The germline V gene encodes CDR1 SNHLY and CDR2 FYNNEI. The V and J ends lost 8 bases and 6 bases respectively, with 16 bases between them. The CDR3 totals 13 residues. In DNA, the CDR3 is TGTGCCAGCGCGGCCGGGGGACTAAATGGCTACACCTTC. Its protein product is CASAAGGLNGYTF. The full variable domain, in which reference TRBV2 and TRBJ1-2 provide the parts outside the CDR3, is EPEVTQTPSHQVTQMGQEVILRCVPISNHLYFYWYRQILGQKVEFLVSFYNNEISEKSEIFDDQFSVERPDGSNFTLKIRSTKLEDSAMYFCASAAGGLNGYTFGSGTRLTVV.

Only a few counts were recorded for this clonotype. This sequence joins TRBV7-8 and TRBJ2-2; a weak D match, TRBD1 (6 bases). The CDR3 is 14 residues long. With 5 bases removed from V and 1 base from J, the gap between germline ends came to 8 bases. Germline lookup yields CDR1 SGHVS and CDR2 FQNEAQ. In DNA form, the CDR3 reads TGTGCCAGCAGCAGACAGGTGAACACCGGGGAGCTGTTTTTT. Amino acids: CASSRQVNTGELFF.

This clonotype was picked up a small number of times. The chain carries TRBV7-2 and TRBJ2-3; 8 bases map to TRBD2. Trimming removed 2 bases from V and 7 bases from J; junction bases left unmatched: 14. Germline V gives CDR1 SGHTA, CDR2 FQGNSA. The CDR3 spans 17 residues. The CDR3 DNA is TGTGCCAGCAGCTTATGGGACCTAAGCGGGGGAGGAAATACGCAGTATTTT. Translated: CASSLWDLSGGGNTQYF.

This clonotype was found a few times. This rearrangement joins TRBV10-2 to TRBJ2-1; possibly TRBD1 for D (6 bases). The germline gives CDR1 WSHSY, CDR2 SAAADI. The CDR3 runs 16 residues. Trimming removed 0 bases from V and 7 bases from J, with 16 bases in between. The CDR3 DNA sequence: TGCGCCAGCAGTGAGTCCTTCAGGGGTTATTTGAATGAGCAGTTCTTC. Translated, it gives CASSESFRGYLNEQFF.

The chain carries TRBV28 and TRBJ1-1; D ambiguous. Germline V gene sequence: CDR1 MDHEN, CDR2 SYDVKM. The CDR3 extends over 14 amino acids. V was trimmed by 7 bases and J by 11 bases, leaving 23 bases between them. The CDR3 reads CASTYPRRGGGAFF. CDR3 sequence (DNA): TGTGCCAGCACATACCCGCGCAGAGGAGGTGGGGCTTTCTTT.

This clonotype was detected only a few times. J is TRBJ1-1 and V is TRBV27, with D possibly TRBD1 on 5 matching bases. V was clipped by 3 bases and J by 12 bases, with 17 bases between them. The length of the CDR3 is 13 residues. Germline CDR1 MNHEY, CDR2 SMNVEV (reference sequence). CDR3 residues: CASSFIKGQWPFF. CDR3 DNA: TGTGCCAGCAGTTTTATTAAGGGGCAGTGGCCTTTCTTT.

V is TRBV24-1 and J is TRBJ2-3; D unclear. The CDR3 contains 13 residues. Trimming took 5 bases from V and 6 from J, leaving 11 bases between them. Looked up from germline, CDR1 is KGHDR and CDR2 is SFDVKD. CDR3 amino acids: CATSAEVPDTQYF. CDR3 nucleotide sequence: TGTGCCACCAGTGCAGAGGTACCGGATACGCAGTATTTT.

This clonotype showed up just a few times. The chain joins TRBV5-6 to TRBJ2-7, with D unclear. There are 12 residues in the CDR3. Trimming stripped 2 bases from V and 1 base from J, with 4 bases between. Germline V gives CDR1 SGHDT, CDR2 YYEEEE. CDR3 in DNA: TGTGCCAGCAGCTTTTTATCCTACGAGCAGTACGTC. Translating it yields CASSFLSYEQYV.

In its sample, this clonotype was seen a few times. The J gene is TRBJ2-7, the V gene TRBV6-5, with 7 nucleotides matching TRBD1. V was clipped by 6 bases and J by 7 bases; unmatched bases: 9. The germline CDR1 and CDR2 sequences are MNHEY and SVGAGI. The CDR3 sequence is 13 residues long. CDR3 in amino acids: CASSQRQGREQYF. CDR3 nucleotide sequence: TGTGCCAGCAGCCAACGACAGGGCCGGGAGCAGTACTTC.

The rearrangement links TRBV12-3 or TRBV12-4 to TRBJ2-3, with 10 bases identical to TRBD2. There are 17 residues in the CDR3. The V and J ends lost 5 bases and 6 bases, in that order; junction bases with no gene match: 14. In DNA form, the CDR3 reads TGTGCCAGCAGTCGCGAACTAGCGGGGTCCCCAGGGGATACGCAGTATTTT. Translating gives CASSRELAGSPGDTQYF.

The rearrangement uses TRBV10-3 and TRBJ1-2; D is unresolved. V lost 4 bases, J lost 5 bases, and 11 bases lay in between. Per germline, CDR1 ENHRY and CDR2 SYGVKD. The CDR3 length is 13 residues. The CDR3 here is CAISVGASYGYTF. CDR3 in DNA: TGTGCCATCAGTGTGGGAGCAAGTTATGGCTACACCTTC.

This clonotype was detected many times. The gene calls are TRBV11-2 and TRBJ2-3; 10 bases agree with TRBD2. From germline, CDR1 is SGHAT and CDR2 FQNNGV. CDR3 length equals 15 residues. The ends lost 1 base at V and 6 bases at J; junction bases unmatched: 4. The CDR3 spells CASSLVSGGDDTQYF. The CDR3 nucleotides read TGTGCCAGCAGCTTAGTGAGCGGGGGGGACGATACGCAGTATTTT.

This clonotype was seen more than once but under ten times. J is TRBJ2-5 and V is TRBV5-1; 10 bases match TRBD2. Germline V CDR1 and CDR2: SGHRS, YFSETQ. This CDR3 has 16 amino acids. The V and J ends lost 1 base and 4 bases, in that order; junction bases with no gene match: 7. CDR3 in DNA: TGCGCCAGCAGCTTGCATAGCGGGGGGACGGGAGAGACCCAGTACTTC. This encodes CASSLHSGGTGETQYF.

This clonotype was counted between two and nine times. Written as DNA, the CDR3 is TGTGCCAGCAGCTTAGGGGGAGGGGGCGCGTGGCAGTACTTC. This sequence encodes CASSLGGGGAWQYF. The J gene is TRBJ2-7, the V gene TRBV7-9; either TRBD1 or TRBD2 may fit D (7 bases each). This CDR3 has 14 amino acids. The V end lost 1 base, the J end lost 9 bases, and 16 bases lay between the germline ends. Germline CDR1 SEHNR, CDR2 FQNEAQ (reference sequence).

This clonotype was counted only a few times. The rearrangement links TRBV24-1 to TRBJ1-5; D is unresolved. This CDR3 is built from 16 residues. Germline-derived CDR1 and CDR2 are KGHDR and SFDVKD. Deletions cut 3 bases from V and 3 bases from J, with 14 bases between. CDR3 nucleotide sequence: TGTGCCACCAGTGATCTCGGGGTCGGTAACAATCAGCCCCAGCATTTT. Protein product: CATSDLGVGNNQPQHF.

The rearrangement links TRBV2 to TRBJ2-7; D may be TRBD2 (5 bases). Trimming removed 3 bases from V and 5 bases from J, with 14 bases in between. Germline loops: CDR1 SNHLY, CDR2 FYNNEI. The CDR3 consists of 14 residues. DNA for the CDR3: TGTGCCAGCAGTGAGGTGACGGGGTGGGACGAGCAGTACTTC. Its translation is CASSEVTGWDEQYF.

The V call is TRBV19, the J call TRBJ1-1, with D possibly matching TRBD1 (5 bases). Trimming took off 6 bases at V and 4 bases at J, with 12 bases between the two ends. The CDR3 spans 13 residues. From germline, CDR1 is LNHDA and CDR2 SQIVND (reference sequence). This CDR3 reads CASSPFGTTEAFF. The CDR3 nucleotides are TGTGCCAGTAGCCCTTTCGGGACCACTGAAGCTTTCTTT.

The chain links TRBV7-2 to TRBJ2-1, with 7 nucleotides matching TRBD1. Germline trimming cut 5 bases from V and 6 bases from J; bases unmatched to any gene: 7. Germline CDR1 is SGHTA and CDR2 is FQGNSA. This CDR3 is 14 amino acids long. In DNA, the CDR3 is TGTGCCAGCAGCCCAGGACAGGTCTTCAATGAGCAGTTCTTC. It specifies CASSPGQVFNEQFF.

The CDR3 reads CATSRGSADSNEKLFF. The CDR3 DNA follows: TGTGCCACCAGCAGAGGTTCCGCGGACTCTAATGAAAAACTGTTTTTT. V is TRBV15 and J is TRBJ1-4, with D unclear. The CDR3 runs to 16 residues. Germline values: CDR1 LNHNV, CDR2 YYDKDF (reference sequence). V was cut by 1 base and J by 3 bases, with 12 bases left in between.

This clonotype was picked up a small number of times. V and J are TRBV12-5 and TRBJ1-1; no clear D. V was cut by 0 bases and J by 6 bases, with 5 bases left in between. CDR1 and CDR2 (germline): LGHNT, FRNRAP. The CDR3 covers 12 residues. Here the CDR3 reads CASGLVLAEAFF. The CDR3 coding sequence is TGTGCTAGTGGTTTGGTACTTGCTGAAGCTTTCTTT.

The CDR3 here is CASSLGLAGLNTGELFF. The CDR3 region has the DNA TGTGCCAGCAGCTTAGGACTAGCGGGACTGAACACCGGGGAGCTGTTTTTT. The chain couples TRBV7-6 to TRBJ2-2; the match to TRBD2 covers 11 bases. CDR3 length: 17 amino acids. Germline V gene sequence: CDR1 SGHVS, CDR2 FNYEAQ. The V gene end was trimmed by 1 base and the J gene end by 1 base; junction bases not matched to a gene: 2.

This chain connects TRBV28 to TRBJ2-2; 10 bases map to TRBD1. Losses at the gene ends were 6 bases for V and 6 bases for J; bases not matched to a gene: 4. Germline V gene data show CDR1 as MDHEN and CDR2 as SYDVKM. The CDR3 loop spans 14 amino acids. In DNA form, the CDR3 reads TGTGCCAGCAGGCCGGGACAGGGGCCCGGGGAGCTGTTTTTT. Protein product: CASRPGQGPGELFF.

V and J are TRBV7-9 and TRBJ1-1; D perhaps matches TRBD1 (5 bases). The V end lost 6 bases, the J end lost 5 bases, and 16 bases lay between the germline ends. Germline loops: CDR1 SEHNR, CDR2 FQNEAQ (reference sequence). CDR3 size: 14 residues. The CDR3 reads CASRADSSTTEAFF. CDR3 DNA: TGTGCCAGCAGGGCCGACAGTTCTACAACTGAAGCTTTCTTT. Full variable domain (outside the CDR3, taken from reference TRBV7-9 and TRBJ1-1): DTGVSQNPRHKITKRGQNVTFRCDPISEHNRLYWYRQTLGQGPEFLTYFQNEAQLEKSRLLSDRFSAERPKGSFSTLEIQRTEQGDSAMYLCASRADSSTTEAFFGQGTRLTVV.

V is TRBV27 and J is TRBJ1-1; D gene unclear. The CDR3 has 13 residues. The germline V gene has CDR1 MNHEY and CDR2 SMNVEV (reference sequence). V was pared by 0 bases and J by 3 bases, with 5 bases between. The CDR3 sequence: CASSLSHDTEAFF. DNA of the CDR3: TGTGCCAGCAGTTTATCGCACGACACTGAAGCTTTCTTT.

In this sample, this clonotype turned up a few times. V usage is TRBV4-2 and J usage is TRBJ1-6; unclear D gene. V was shortened by 4 bases and J by 14 bases, with 12 bases between the two germline ends. Germline V CDR1 and CDR2: LGHNA, YNFKEQ. This CDR3 region has 12 residues. CDR3 residues: CASSPTDSALHF. For the CDR3, the DNA is TGTGCCAGCAGCCCCACAGATTCTGCCCTCCACTTT.

In this sample, this clonotype turned up a few times. The chain employs TRBV7-2 and TRBJ2-1; D is unresolved. CDR1 SGHTA and CDR2 FQGNSA come from the germline V gene. This CDR3 is 16 amino acids long. The germline V and J ends were trimmed by 0 bases and 1 base, with 10 bases remaining between them. Here the CDR3 reads CASSLAGIVSYNEQFF. The CDR3 DNA reads as TGTGCCAGCAGCTTAGCTGGGATAGTTTCCTACAATGAGCAGTTCTTC.

The chain joins TRBV21-1 to TRBJ2-7; the table gives TRBD1 as D, unverified against the DNA. TRBV21-1 is noted as a pseudogene. This CDR3 spans 15 amino acids. The CDR3 DNA sequence: TGTGCCAGCAGCAAAGCCCCAGGGGCCTCCTACGAGCAGTACGTC. It codes for CASSKAPGASYEQYV.

This clonotype was picked up a small number of times. The chain links TRBV7-6 to TRBJ2-2; D unclear. Trimming pared 1 base from V and 3 bases from J, leaving 6 bases between. Germline V gives CDR1 SGHVS, CDR2 FNYEAQ. The CDR3 sequence is 14 residues long. DNA for the CDR3: TGTGCCAGCAGCTTAGGGGTGGACACCGGGGAGCTGTTTTTT. Amino acid sequence: CASSLGVDTGELFF.

CDR3 sequence (DNA): TGTGCCAGCAGCTTGTATACTAGCTCTACCGGGGAGCTGTTTTTT. It translates to CASSLYTSSTGELFF. The rearrangement links TRBV7-8 to TRBJ2-2; a possible D gene is TRBD2 (6 bases). Looked up from germline, CDR1 is SGHVS and CDR2 is FQNEAQ. V lost 3 bases, J lost 5 bases, and 13 bases lay in between. This CDR3 comprises 15 residues.